These 17 T cell receptor beta chains were all obtained from the same sample, sequenced in a study of identical twins. Using its own MiXCR run on the 5' RACE reads, TCRdb lists one record per CDR3 protein. Of about 920,000 distinct CDR3 sequences in the sample, about 12% were seen once. These same records also appear under a second study, on yellow fever vaccine responses in identical twins.

The source material was PBMCs. The receptors originated from a woman aged 18-29 years in good health.

The sample holds a few counts of this clonotype. The V gene is TRBV28, the J gene TRBJ1-2; D perhaps matches TRBD1 (6 bases). Looked up from germline, CDR1 is MDHEN and CDR2 is SYDVKM. The CDR3 extends over 15 amino acids. Trimming shortened V by 7 bases and J by 6 bases, and 21 bases separated the two germline ends. DNA of the CDR3: TGTGCCAGCACCCGAAGCCAGGGGATGGGGAATGGCTACACCTTC. It is translated as CASTRSQGMGNGYTF.

The chain uses TRBV27 and TRBJ2-1, with TRBD2 identical over 11 bases. Per the germline V gene, CDR1 is MNHEY and CDR2 is SMNVEV (reference sequence). V lost 7 bases, J lost 0 bases, and 14 bases stayed unmatched. CDR3 length: 19 residues. CDR3 in DNA: TGTGCCAGCACCCCAATAGCGGGGGGGCTTCTAAGCTCCTACAATGAGCAGTTCTTC. Its protein product is CASTPIAGGLLSSYNEQFF.

There are a few counts of this clonotype. The chain uses TRBV5-6 and TRBJ2-7; 7 nucleotides align to TRBD2. This CDR3 contains 15 residues. Germline V lookup: CDR1 SGHDT, CDR2 YYEEEE. Trimming removed 0 bases from V and 4 bases from J; junction bases left unmatched: 7. CDR3 in DNA: TGTGCCAGCAGCTTGGCACGGGAGGACCCTTACGAGCAGTACTTC. Its protein is CASSLAREDPYEQYF.

The J gene is TRBJ2-3, the V gene TRBV21-1; the table's TRBD1 call for D was not verified on the DNA. TRBV21-1 is marked as a pseudogene. This CDR3 is 17 amino acids long. CDR3 DNA sequence: TGTGCCAGCAGCCGACCTCGGGGCGGGACAGGTCTGGATACGCAGTATTTT. Translated, it gives CASSRPRGGTGLDTQYF.

This clonotype appeared many times. The chain has TRBV20-1 and TRBJ2-3; D is possibly TRBD2 (6 bases). The germline V and J ends were trimmed by 4 bases and 2 bases, with 13 bases remaining between them. From germline, CDR1 is DFQATT and CDR2 SNEGSKA (reference sequence). This CDR3 contains 14 residues. The CDR3 bases are TGCAGTGCTACCCGACTAGTCCTCACAGATACGCAGTATTTT. It yields the protein CSATRLVLTDTQYF.

In this sample, this clonotype turned up a few times. This sequence joins TRBV24-1 and TRBJ2-1, with TRBD2 identical over 7 bases. Germline V gives CDR1 KGHDR, CDR2 SFDVKD. The CDR3 totals 12 residues. Unmatched junction bases numbered 6, after V lost 9 bases and J lost 8 bases. The CDR3 spells CATAGLVDEQFF. The CDR3 bases are TGTGCCACCGCTGGACTAGTGGATGAGCAGTTCTTC.

This clonotype was picked up many times. V is TRBV4-1 and J is TRBJ2-5, with 7 bases that match TRBD2. The CDR3 sequence is 14 residues long. The V gene's germline CDR1 is MGHRA and CDR2 YSYEKL. J was trimmed by 4 bases and V by 1 base; bases with no gene match: 3. DNA for the CDR3: TGCGCCAGCAGCCAAGTTGCGGGAGTAGAGACCCAGTACTTC. The encoded protein is CASSQVAGVETQYF.

V and J are TRBV20-1 and TRBJ2-1; possibly TRBD1 or TRBD2 for D (7 bases each). Between the trimmed V and J ends, which lost 2 bases and 10 bases, there was a span of 21 bases. CDR1 is DFQATT and CDR2 is SNEGSKA in the germline V gene (reference sequence). The CDR3 has 15 amino acids. CDR3 in amino acids: CSARPQGGASSEQFF. DNA for the CDR3: TGCAGTGCTAGACCCCAGGGGGGGGCAAGCAGCGAGCAGTTCTTC.

The table lists this clonotype with a few counts. V gene TRBV20-1 combines with J gene TRBJ2-7, with TRBD2 matching over 8 bases. This CDR3 is 15 amino acids long. After removal of 2 bases from V and 1 base from J, the junction contained 7 bases not matched to a gene. Germline CDR1 is DFQATT and CDR2 is SNEGSKA (reference sequence). Here the CDR3 reads CSARRGSGGSYEQYF. DNA for the CDR3: TGCAGTGCTAGAAGAGGAAGCGGGGGATCCTACGAGCAGTACTTC.

The genes are TRBV19 and TRBJ1-2, with TRBD1 matching 10 bases. This CDR3 contains 14 residues. Germline trimming cut 6 bases from V and 4 bases from J; bases unmatched to any gene: 5. In germline, CDR1 is LNHDA, CDR2 SQIVND (reference sequence). Here the CDR3 DNA reads TGTGCCAGTAGCACCGGGACAGGGGTCTATGGCTACACCTTC. Translation: CASSTGTGVYGYTF.

The genes are TRBV20-1 and TRBJ2-7, with a tentative D call TRBD2 (6 bases). V was pared by 2 bases and J by 5 bases, with 13 bases between. The CDR3 totals 13 residues. Germline V gene sequence: CDR1 DFQATT, CDR2 SNEGSKA (reference sequence). The CDR3 loop is CSARFASENEQYV. For the CDR3, the DNA is TGCAGTGCTAGATTCGCTAGCGAAAACGAGCAGTACGTC.

The chain is built from TRBV2 and TRBJ2-2; no clear D gene. V lost 6 bases, J lost 3 bases, and 17 bases lay in between. This CDR3 spans 16 amino acids. Germline values: CDR1 SNHLY, CDR2 FYNNEI. The CDR3 sequence: CASRIWASTYTGELFF. In DNA, the CDR3 is TGTGCCAGCAGGATCTGGGCCTCGACCTACACCGGGGAGCTGTTTTTT.

This clonotype has ten or more counts. The chain employs TRBV10-3 and TRBJ2-1, with 8 bases fitting TRBD1. Germline assignment: CDR1 ENHRY and CDR2 SYGVKD. CDR3 size: 15 residues. Unmatched junction bases numbered 9, after V lost 5 bases and J lost 6 bases. The CDR3, as DNA: TGTGCCATCAGTTTTGACAGGGGAAGTACCAATGAGCAGTTCTTC. Amino acids: CAISFDRGSTNEQFF.

This clonotype was found a few times. V is TRBV7-9 and J is TRBJ2-7; the D is unclear. V was pared by 0 bases and J by 4 bases, with 7 bases between. This CDR3 is built from 13 residues. CDR1 is SEHNR and CDR2 is FQNEAQ in the germline V gene (reference sequence). CDR3 sequence: CASSLADYYEQYF. CDR3 DNA sequence: TGTGCCAGCAGCTTAGCGGATTATTACGAGCAGTACTTC. Complete variable domain (other parts from reference TRBV7-9 and TRBJ2-7): DTGVSQNPRHKITKRGQNVTFRCDPISEHNRLYWYRQTLGQGPEFLTYFQNEAQLEKSRLLSDRFSAERPKGSFSTLEIQRTEQGDSAMYLCASSLADYYEQYFGPGTRLTVT.

V gene TRBV29-1 combines with J gene TRBJ2-1, with 8 bases aligning to TRBD2. V lost 4 bases to trimming and J lost 0 bases; unmatched junction nucleotides: 5. In germline, CDR1 is SQVTM, CDR2 ANQGSEA. The CDR3 runs 15 residues. The CDR3: CSVGLAPSSYNEQFF. CDR3 coding DNA: TGCAGCGTTGGACTAGCGCCTAGCTCCTACAATGAGCAGTTCTTC.

The genes are TRBV20-1 and TRBJ1-2; TRBD1 matches 10 bases. CDR1 and CDR2 from the germline V gene are DFQATT and SNEGSKA (reference sequence). This CDR3 comprises 15 residues. The junction had 11 bases not matched to a gene; V was cut back by 6 bases and J by 4 bases. CDR3 sequence reads: CSAPTGGSQLYGYTF. Here the CDR3 DNA reads TGCAGTGCACCGACAGGGGGCTCTCAACTCTATGGCTACACCTTC.

There are a few counts of this clonotype. V usage is TRBV20-1 and J usage is TRBJ2-7, with D possibly being TRBD1 (5 bases). The ends were cut back, 3 bases at V and 7 bases at J, with 13 bases in the middle. Germline V gene sequence: CDR1 DFQATT, CDR2 SNEGSKA (reference sequence). This CDR3 is built from 12 residues. This chain's CDR3 is CSARDTGSEQYF. For the CDR3, the DNA is TGCAGTGCTAGGGACACGGGTTCGGAGCAGTACTTC.